Given below is one TCR beta chain in context. This specimen belongs to a study of blood T cell repertoires in COVID-19. Repertoires were generated with immunoSEQ multiplex PCR, while TCRdb's copy carries only in-frame clones and drops some. The data contain around 180,000 clones, nearly 85% of them singletons. Sequencing used peripheral blood. The TCR sequence derives from a woman aged 25 to 39 with acute or convalescent COVID-19.

The CDR3 spells CASSDRFYPTDTQYF. In nucleotides, the CDR3 is TGTGCCAGCTCGGACAGATTTTATCCCACAGATACGCAGTATTTT. The rearrangement links TRBV27 to TRBJ2-3, with D maybe TRBD1 (6 bases). Trimming removed 8 bases from V and 2 bases from J, with 17 bases in between. The length of the CDR3 is 15 residues. Germline CDR1 is MNHEY and CDR2 is SMNVEV (reference sequence).